A single count supports the clone carrying this T cell receptor (beta chain). The antigen is undetermined. Sequencing was performed with immunoSEQ multiplex PCR; in TCRdb, only in-frame clones are kept and a portion is missing. Counted here are some 2,500,000 clones, just under 95% occurring once; the ten biggest clones make up approximately 0.39%. CDR1 is MNHEY, CDR2 SVGAGI, per germline. After removal of 4 bases from V and 4 bases from J, the junction contained 6 bases not matched to a gene. The CDR3 sequence is 16 residues long. The data stem from a study of shared clonotypes between healthy human individuals. Study summary: Plates per donor: three CD4 naive, three CD4 memory, two CD8 naive, one CD8 memory.

Study-wide results and caveats: Although depth was large, rarefaction showed that sequencing of the sorted subsets was incomplete.

The J gene is TRBJ2-5, the V gene TRBV6-5; TRBD2 matches 13 bases. Sequencing used naive CD4+ T cells from PBMCs. The subset: CD45RA+ positively selected. The sequence was obtained from a man between 18 and 29 years old in good health. Some clones in this sample may be carry-over from other donors' samples. CDR3 sequence reads: CASSLGTSGMGETQYF. The CDR3 DNA follows: TGTGCCAGCAGTTTGGGGACTAGCGGGATGGGAGAGACCCAGTACTTC.